The 5 T cell receptor beta chains presented below share a single source sample, sequenced in a study of liver allograft versus peripheral blood T cells. Study as a whole: Repertoires from peripheral blood of liver transplant recipients were compared with those inside their transplanted livers.

Each CDR3 protein gets one entry after TCRdb re-called the reads with MiXCR. The repertoire holds approximately 9,800 distinct CDR3 sequences, with around 21% as singletons. Source of these receptors: a human patient who had a liver transplant. Some T cells may be the graft donor's.

The chain carries TRBV29-1 and TRBJ2-7, with 8 bases fitting TRBD2. The CDR3 consists of 14 residues. Trimming took 2 bases from V and 5 from J; bases not matched to a gene: 8. Germline lookup yields CDR1 SQVTM and CDR2 ANQGSEA. As DNA, the CDR3 is TGCAGCGTTGAACCGCGGGGGGCCCCAAACGAGCAGTACTTC. It specifies CSVEPRGAPNEQYF.

A few counts support this clonotype. This chain joins TRBV19 and TRBJ1-4, with D maybe TRBD1 (5 bases). V was shortened by 5 bases and J by 3 bases, with 13 bases between the two germline ends. The CDR3 length is 15 residues. Germline values: CDR1 LNHDA, CDR2 SQIVND (reference sequence). DNA of the CDR3: TGTGCCAGTAGTCCATCAGGGACGGCTAATGAAAAACTGTTTTTT. The encoded protein is CASSPSGTANEKLFF.

In its sample, this clonotype ranks as medium-sized. This chain joins TRBV13 and TRBJ1-6, with D possibly matching TRBD1 (6 bases). Germline CDR1 is PRHDT and CDR2 is FYEKMQ (reference sequence). The CDR3 is made up of 15 amino acids. V was pared by 0 bases and J by 6 bases, with 9 bases between. The CDR3 spells CASSLGQGGNSPLHF. The CDR3 DNA reads as TGTGCCAGCAGCTTAGGACAGGGTGGTAATTCACCCCTCCACTTT.

V is TRBV6-5 and J is TRBJ2-7; no definite D call. Trimming cost V 5 bases and J 1 base, with 3 bases left between them. CDR1 is MNHEY and CDR2 is SVGAGI in the germline V gene. The CDR3 runs 11 residues. CDR3 in DNA: TGTGCCAGCAGTCGATCCTACGAGCAGTACTTC. Its protein product is CASSRSYEQYF.

By proportion, this clonotype is medium-sized. This chain joins TRBV29-1 and TRBJ2-7; 10 bases are a match to TRBD2. The CDR3 loop spans 15 amino acids. The J segment lost 6 bases and the V segment lost 7 bases, leaving 15 bases of the junction unmatched. The germline CDR1 and CDR2 sequences are SQVTM and ANQGSEA. CDR3 amino acids: CSAEKGSGGLSEQYF. Here the CDR3 DNA reads TGCAGCGCCGAAAAGGGTAGCGGGGGGTTGAGCGAGCAGTACTTC.